The clone carrying this TCR beta chain was detected only once. PBMCs were not maintained or expanded in culture before analysis. The entry originates in a study of neoadjuvant anti-PD-1 for oral cavity cancer. Study at large: Around day 43, patients without progression received a fourth nivolumab dose before surgery.

Blood libraries mostly used around 0.45 ug genomic DNA, six replicates each. Assay used: immunoSEQ multiplex PCR; TCRdb lists only in-frame clones, some missing. The profile shows several thousand clones, approximately 82% of them singletons. Between the trimmed V and J ends, which lost 5 bases and 1 base, there was a span of 11 bases. The CDR3 loop spans 14 amino acids. Germline V lookup: CDR1 MNHNS, CDR2 SASEGT. This TCR derives from a person between 40 and 85 years old with oral cavity squamous cell carcinoma. The chain couples TRBV6-1 to TRBJ1-1; D is uncertain. The source was PBMCs, collected before nivolumab (anti-PD-1) treatment. CDR3 protein: CASSPDIPNTEAFF. The DNA of the CDR3 is TGTGCCAGCAGTCCAGACATCCCGAACACTGAAGCTTTCTTT.